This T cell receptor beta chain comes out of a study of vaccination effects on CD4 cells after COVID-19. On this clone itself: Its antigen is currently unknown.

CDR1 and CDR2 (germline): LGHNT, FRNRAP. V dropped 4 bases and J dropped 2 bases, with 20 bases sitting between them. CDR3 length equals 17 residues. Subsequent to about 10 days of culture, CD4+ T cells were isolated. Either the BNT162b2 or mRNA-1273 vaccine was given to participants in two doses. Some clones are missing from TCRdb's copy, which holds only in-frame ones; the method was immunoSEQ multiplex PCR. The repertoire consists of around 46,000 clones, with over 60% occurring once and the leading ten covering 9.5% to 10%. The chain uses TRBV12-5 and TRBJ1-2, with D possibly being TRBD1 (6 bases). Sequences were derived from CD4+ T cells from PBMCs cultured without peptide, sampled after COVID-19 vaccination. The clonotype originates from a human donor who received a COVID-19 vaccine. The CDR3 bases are TGTGCTAGTGGTTATCGGGACATGGGAAGGTCGAACTATGGCTACACCTTC. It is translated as CASGYRDMGRSNYGYTF.